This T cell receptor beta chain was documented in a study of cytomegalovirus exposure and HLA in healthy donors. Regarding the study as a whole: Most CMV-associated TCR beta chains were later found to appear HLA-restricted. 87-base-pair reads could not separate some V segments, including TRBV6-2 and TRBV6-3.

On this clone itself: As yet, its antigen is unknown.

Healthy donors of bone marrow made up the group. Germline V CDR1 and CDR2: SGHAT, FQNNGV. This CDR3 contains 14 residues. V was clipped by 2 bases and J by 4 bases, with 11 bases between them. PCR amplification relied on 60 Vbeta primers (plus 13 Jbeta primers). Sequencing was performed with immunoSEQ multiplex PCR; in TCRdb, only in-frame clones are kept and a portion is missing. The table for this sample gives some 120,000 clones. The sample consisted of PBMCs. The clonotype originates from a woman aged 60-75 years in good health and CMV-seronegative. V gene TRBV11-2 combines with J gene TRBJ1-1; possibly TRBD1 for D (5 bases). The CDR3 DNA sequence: TGTGCCAGCAGCTTAACGTCCAGGGCCACTGAAGCTTTCTTT. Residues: CASSLTSRATEAFF.